The rows below give T cell receptor beta chains drawn from one sample of a study of T cells in Graves' hyperthyroidism and ophthalmopathy. TCRdb re-derived calls from the multiplex PCR reads in MiXCR, one entry per CDR3 protein. The data contain almost 600,000 distinct CDR3 sequences, around 42% of them singletons. Sequencing was carried out using peripheral blood or thyroid tissue (not recorded which). These receptors all stem from a woman between 18 and 29 years old with Graves' hyperthyroidism. Both conserved end residues are part of each CDR3. The order of the fields is clone size, D gene, J gene, V gene, CDR3 DNA, CDR3 protein. D genes are given only for firm matches. Clone size is shown for a subset of rows, as once, few, many or a class of expanded clone.

.,.,TRBJ1-3,TRBV13,TGTGCCAGCAGCCTAGCGGTAGAGTACACCATATATTTT,CASSLAVEYTIYF
many,TRBD1,TRBJ2-7,TRBV7-8,TGTGCCAGCCGGGACAGGGAAACCTACGAGCAGTACTTC,CASRDRETYEQYF
few,.,TRBJ2-3,TRBV7-3,TGTGCCAGCAGCTCGGGACCCTACACAGATACGCAGTATTTT,CASSSGPYTDTQYF
.,.,TRBJ1-4,TRBV20-1,TGCAGTGCTCGTGACACATACACCGGGGCTCATGGTGAAAAACTGTTTTTT,CSARDTYTGAHGEKLFF
.,.,TRBJ1-5,TRBV2,TGTGCCAGCAGACTCGGACTGAGTGGAGCCTACGAGCATTTT,CASRLGLSGAYEHF
.,.,TRBJ1-6,TRBV15,TGTGCCACCAGCCGAGAGGCAGTAAATAATTCACCCCTCCACTTT,CATSREAVNNSPLHF
.,.,TRBJ2-7,TRBV20-1,TGCAGTGCTTTAGCGGGACAGGGCTACGAGCAGTACTTC,CSALAGQGYEQYF
many,.,TRBJ1-5,TRBV20-1,TGCAGTGCCCGGGGGGGGGCTCAGCCCCAGCATTTT,CSARGGAQPQHF
once,.,TRBJ2-7,TRBV15,TGTGCCACCAGCAGAGATAGGAACAGTGAGCAGTACTTC,CATSRDRNSEQYF
many,TRBD1,TRBJ2-7,TRBV20-1,TGCAGTGCCCGGACAGGGGTCTACGAGCAGTACTTC,CSARTGVYEQYF
few,TRBD2,TRBJ2-1,TRBV29-1,TGCAGCGTTTCTAGCGGCGCTCAAAAGGGGCAGTTCTTC,CSVSSGAQKGQFF
many,.,TRBJ1-3,TRBV9,TGTGCCAGCAGCGTAGTTCACACTGTCTCTGGAAACACCATATATTTT,CASSVVHTVSGNTIYF
.,.,TRBJ2-7,TRBV7-6,TGTGCCAGCAGTCTACAAATACCGGGGGAGCAGTACTTC,CASSLQIPGEQYF
.,.,TRBJ1-1,TRBV29-1,TGCAGCGTAGGTTCTGGGAACACTGAAGCTTTCTTT,CSVGSGNTEAFF
many,TRBD1,TRBJ1-2,TRBV6-1,TGTGCCAGCGCGTGGACAGGGGGCATCTATGGCTACACCTTC,CASAWTGGIYGYTF
many,.,TRBJ1-1,TRBV5-8,TGTGCCAGCAGCTTGGCAGCAGGGTGGAACACTGAAGCTTTCTTT,CASSLAAGWNTEAFF
many,TRBD1,TRBJ1-2,TRBV11-2,TGTGCCAGCAGCCACCCAGGGACAGATATTTATGGCTACACCTTC,CASSHPGTDIYGYTF
.,.,TRBJ2-3,TRBV20-1,TGCAGTGCTAGCCCCGGGTCAGATACGCAGTATTTT,CSASPGSDTQYF
few,.,TRBJ2-7,TRBV7-2,TGTGCCAGCAGCTTAGAGGCTAGCCGGGACGAGCAGTACTTC,CASSLEASRDEQYF
few,TRBD2,TRBJ2-7,TRBV5-8,TGTGCCAGCAGCTCAAGACTAGCGGGAAGGGGCGAGCAGTACTTC,CASSSRLAGRGEQYF
many,TRBD2,TRBJ2-2,TRBV2,TGTGCCAGCAGCACGGGAGGGAACACCGGGGAGCTGTTTTTT,CASSTGGNTGELFF
.,TRBD2,TRBJ2-1,TRBV10-3,TGTGCCATCAGTGAAGGTCTAGCGGCGGAGGATGAGCAGTTCTTC,CAISEGLAAEDEQFF
many,.,TRBJ2-2,TRBV6-6,TGTGCCAGCGGGGACTGGGCCGGGGGGGAGCTGTTTTTT,CASGDWAGGELFF
.,.,TRBJ1-2,TRBV29-1,TGCAGCGTTGTGGGGGCTGGAGGCTACACCTTC,CSVVGAGGYTF